Sequencing of this T cell receptor (beta chain) was carried out in a study of T-cell reconstitution after alpha-beta-depleted transplantation in children. V was trimmed by 5 bases and J by 7 bases, leaving 14 bases between them. The V gene's germline CDR1 is SGHAT and CDR2 FQDESV (reference sequence). The CDR3 has 13 residues. Preparation of the TCRbeta library used unique molecular identifiers. TCRdb re-analysed the PCR reads in MiXCR, keeping a single row per CDR3 protein. The sample has 350,000 to 450,000 distinct CDR3 sequences; roughly 22% are singletons. The receptor comes from a human donor who donated a stem cell graft to a child with acute myeloid leukemia. The source material was PBMCs from the stem cell graft donor, sampled from the stem cell graft. V usage is TRBV11-1 and J usage is TRBJ1-2, with a possible D match to TRBD1 (5 bases). CDR3 loop: CASSRQGTGGYTF. CDR3 bases: TGTGCCAGCAGCCGCCAGGGAACTGGTGGCTACACCTTC.